These 32 T cell receptor beta chains share one sample of origin, sequenced in a study of graft-versus-host responses after intestinal transplantation. Produced via immunoSEQ multiplex PCR; TCRdb's table is partial and in-frame only. The table has 90,000 to 120,000 clones, less than 90% seen once. Their cognate antigens are unknown. Sequenced here: unstimulated CD4+ T cells sorted from spleen or lymph node cells, sampled before intestinal transplant. These receptors came from a human donor who received an intestinal transplant.

The chain couples TRBV10-3 to TRBJ2-3; D is perhaps TRBD2 (5 bases). CDR3 length: 15 residues. Deletions cut 2 bases from V and 3 bases from J, with 12 bases between. Germline V gene sequence: CDR1 ENHRY, CDR2 SYGVKD. CDR3 sequence reads: CAISEGLRGTDTQYF. The DNA of the CDR3 is TGTGCCATCAGTGAGGGTCTTCGGGGTACAGATACGCAGTATTTT.

This rearrangement joins TRBV11-2 to TRBJ2-5, with TRBD2 identical over 12 bases. V shed 4 bases and J 0 bases; nucleotides not matched to a gene: 6. Germline V gene sequence: CDR1 SGHAT, CDR2 FQNNGV. The CDR3 runs to 17 residues. The CDR3 sequence is CASSSGLAGLNQETQYF. Written as DNA, the CDR3 is TGTGCCAGCAGCTCGGGACTAGCGGGCCTAAACCAAGAGACCCAGTACTTC.

The rearrangement uses TRBV4-1 and TRBJ2-3; D ambiguous. The CDR3 sequence is 19 residues long. Germline CDR1 reads MGHRA; CDR2 reads YSYEKL. Trimming took 4 bases from V and 0 from J, leaving 23 bases between them. This chain's CDR3 is CASSRAATSQTSSTDTQYF. DNA of the CDR3: TGCGCCAGCAGCCGGGCAGCCACTTCTCAAACCTCTAGCACAGATACGCAGTATTTT.

The gene calls are TRBV7-7 and TRBJ2-5; D not resolved. The CDR3 runs 17 residues. V was pared by 5 bases and J by 2 bases, with 21 bases between. Germline V gives CDR1 SSHAT, CDR2 FNYEAQ (reference sequence). CDR3 sequence reads: CASSLQPAATGQETQYF. The CDR3 bases are TGTGCCAGCAGCCTCCAGCCGGCGGCAACCGGGCAAGAGACCCAGTACTTC.

This clone has a single count. The chain employs TRBV6-1 and TRBJ2-3; a weak D match, TRBD1 (6 bases). Germline V CDR1 and CDR2: MNHNS, SASEGT. Trimming cost V 7 bases and J 4 bases, with 15 bases left between them. This CDR3 has 14 residues. The CDR3 DNA reads as TGTGCCAGCAAAACAAGTCCAGGGGCAGATACGCAGTATTTT. It specifies CASKTSPGADTQYF.

In the case of this clone: At one boundary the junction diverges from the germline segment, which might be a read error. The V gene is TRBV5-1, the J gene TRBJ2-7, with 9 positions matching TRBD1. Germline loops: CDR1 SGHRS, CDR2 YFSETQ. The CDR3 has 14 residues. As DNA, the CDR3 is TGCACCAGCAGCTCCGGGGGGACAGGGACCGAGCAGTACTTC. As protein: CTSSSGGTGTEQYF.

This clone was seen only once. The CDR3 loop reads CASSFMEQANTEAFF. CDR3 DNA: TGCGCCAGCAGCTTTATGGAACAGGCCAACACTGAAGCTTTCTTT. The chain couples TRBV5-1 to TRBJ1-1; tentatively, D is TRBD1 (5 bases). Looked up from germline, CDR1 is SGHRS and CDR2 is YFSETQ. Trimming stripped 2 bases from V and 2 bases from J, with 13 bases between. CDR3 size: 15 residues.

V and J are TRBV7-3 and TRBJ2-1; 14 bases fit TRBD2. Unmatched junction bases numbered 10, after V lost 5 bases and J lost 7 bases. The CDR3 totals 17 residues. Germline V gene data show CDR1 as SGHTA and CDR2 as FQGTGA. This CDR3 is CASSALGGTSGSNEQFF. DNA of the CDR3: TGTGCCAGCAGCGCCCTCGGTGGGACTAGCGGGAGTAATGAGCAGTTCTTC.

As for this clone: This specimen includes other DNA sequences encoding the same CDR3. V usage is TRBV9 and J usage is TRBJ2-3; the D gene is possibly TRBD1 (5 bases). Trimming shortened V by 0 bases and J by 2 bases, and 13 bases separated the two germline ends. This CDR3 spans 16 amino acids. The germline V gene has CDR1 SGDLS and CDR2 YYNGEE. The CDR3 reads CASSVGVQVLTDTQYF. The CDR3 coding sequence is TGTGCCAGCAGCGTAGGGGTACAGGTCCTCACAGATACGCAGTATTTT.

The chain carries TRBV7-9 and TRBJ1-1; TRBD1 is a possible D gene (5 bases). The germline V gene encodes CDR1 SEHNR and CDR2 FQNEAQ (reference sequence). Trimming stripped 5 bases from V and 1 base from J, with 11 bases between. CDR3 size: 14 residues. CDR3 region: CASSPGRPNTEAFF. CDR3 DNA sequence: TGTGCCAGCAGCCCGGGACGGCCGAACACTGAAGCTTTCTTT.

The rearrangement uses TRBV2 and TRBJ2-7, with 9 nucleotides matching TRBD2. This CDR3 contains 15 residues. Germline V gene sequence: CDR1 SNHLY, CDR2 FYNNEI. The trim removed 4 bases at V and 0 bases at J, leaving 4 bases unmatched. The CDR3 loop is CASSVASGASYEQYF. CDR3 in DNA: TGTGCCAGCAGTGTCGCTAGCGGGGCCTCCTACGAGCAGTACTTC.

The chain's CDR3 is CASSETSLSGVGQTQYF. Here the CDR3 DNA reads TGTGCCAGCAGTGAAACCTCCCTTAGCGGGGTCGGCCAGACCCAGTACTTC. The rearrangement joins TRBV2 to TRBJ2-5; TRBD2 aligns across 8 bases. In germline, CDR1 is SNHLY, CDR2 FYNNEI. V lost 2 bases, J lost 6 bases, and 14 bases stayed unmatched. This CDR3 comprises 17 residues. Filled out from reference TRBV2 and TRBJ2-5, the complete variable domain reads EPEVTQTPSHQVTQMGQEVILRCVPISNHLYFYWYRQILGQKVEFLVSFYNNEISEKSEIFDDQFSVERPDGSNFTLKIRSTKLEDSAMYFCASSETSLSGVGQTQYFGPGTRLLVL.

This clone turned up a few times. The rearrangement links TRBV5-6 to TRBJ2-3, with 8 nucleotides matching TRBD2. The CDR3 extends over 13 amino acids. Germline assignment: CDR1 SGHDT and CDR2 YYEEEE. The J segment lost 4 bases and the V segment lost 2 bases, leaving 0 bases of the junction unmatched. The CDR3 DNA reads as TGTGCCAGCAGCTTAGCGGGAGCAGATACGCAGTATTTT. Translating gives CASSLAGADTQYF.

J is TRBJ2-1 and V is TRBV4-1; D could derive from TRBD1 or TRBD2 (5 bases each). The germline gives CDR1 MGHRA, CDR2 YSYEKL. The CDR3 contains 18 residues. The ends were cut back, 4 bases at V and 0 bases at J, with 19 bases in the middle. The CDR3, as DNA: TGCGCCAGCAGCCTGACAGCCGGGACCCCTAGCTCCTACAATGAGCAGTTCTTC. It encodes CASSLTAGTPSSYNEQFF.

The chain couples TRBV6-1 to TRBJ1-5, with unresolved D. The ends were cut back, 6 bases at V and 0 bases at J, with 12 bases in the middle. This CDR3 is built from 15 residues. Germline V gives CDR1 MNHNS, CDR2 SASEGT. Here the CDR3 reads CASRRRTYSNQPQHF. As DNA, the CDR3 is TGTGCCAGCAGACGGCGGACGTATAGCAATCAGCCCCAGCATTTT.

The V and J genes are TRBV5-1 and TRBJ2-3; maybe TRBD1 (6 bases). V lost 0 bases and J 1 base, leaving 6 bases between the germline ends. The CDR3 covers 14 residues. Germline V CDR1 and CDR2: SGHRS, YFSETQ. This CDR3 reads CASSLGTGTDTQYF. Here the CDR3 DNA reads TGCGCCAGCAGCTTGGGGACAGGCACAGATACGCAGTATTTT.

CDR3 nucleotides: TGTGCCAGCAGCGTACTAGCGGGGCCGCCGGATACGCAGTATTTT. Its translation: CASSVLAGPPDTQYF. The genes are TRBV9 and TRBJ2-3; 9 positions match TRBD2. Germline V gives CDR1 SGDLS, CDR2 YYNGEE. CDR3 size: 15 residues. With 1 base clipped from V and 6 bases from J, the junction kept 6 bases outside the gene matches.

The V and J genes are TRBV14 and TRBJ1-4; D not resolved. The V gene lost 1 base and the J gene lost 10 bases, with 16 bases spanning the gap. This CDR3 is built from 15 residues. The germline V gene encodes CDR1 SGHDN and CDR2 FVKESK. The CDR3 protein is CASSQGLRDSVKLFF. CDR3 nucleotide sequence: TGTGCCAGCAGCCAAGGGCTTCGTGATTCTGTAAAACTGTTTTTT.

The chain links TRBV7-9 to TRBJ1-4; D is ambiguous. The CDR3 loop spans 15 amino acids. V lost 1 base and J lost 0, with 6 bases in between. Germline lookup yields CDR1 SEHNR and CDR2 FQNEAQ (reference sequence). The CDR3 is CASSLEAPTNEKLFF. The CDR3 region has the DNA TGTGCCAGCAGCTTAGAGGCTCCAACTAATGAAAAACTGTTTTTT.

The V call is TRBV23-1, the J call TRBJ2-5, with D uncertain. TRBV23-1 belongs to the ORF category, with a function that is uncertain. V was clipped by 0 bases and J by 3 bases, with 17 bases between them. The CDR3 extends over 17 amino acids. The CDR3 nucleotides read TGCGCCAGCAGTCAATCGGAAAGGATTCATCCCAAAGAGACCCAGTACTTC. Encoded protein: CASSQSERIHPKETQYF.

This clone has a single count. The CDR3 sequence: CASSHPGQTLSGNTIYF. The CDR3 coding sequence is TGTGCCAGCAGTCACCCGGGACAGACCCTCTCTGGAAACACCATATATTTT. The chain recombines TRBV4-2 with TRBJ1-3, with 7 bases lining up with TRBD1. Per germline, CDR1 LGHNA and CDR2 YNFKEQ. V gave up 6 bases and J gave up 0 bases; unmatched junction bases: 11. The CDR3 is 17 amino acids.

The chain joins TRBV6-5 to TRBJ2-7; 10 nucleotides agree with TRBD2. There are 14 residues in the CDR3. Trimming cost V 4 bases and J 4 bases; bases outside gene matches: 4. The V gene's germline CDR1 is MNHEY and CDR2 SVGAGI. For the CDR3, the DNA is TGTGCCAGCAGTTCCGGACTAGCGGCTTACGAGCAGTACTTC. This encodes CASSSGLAAYEQYF.

The chain links TRBV5-1 to TRBJ1-6; D gene ambiguous. Germline V gene data show CDR1 as SGHRS and CDR2 as YFSETQ. Trimming removed 0 bases at V and 0 bases at J, with 4 bases between. The CDR3 covers 15 residues. The CDR3 here is CASSLGHSYNSPLHF. CDR3 DNA: TGCGCCAGCAGCTTGGGACACTCCTATAATTCACCCCTCCACTTT.

The table lists this clone with a few counts. The chain employs TRBV30 and TRBJ1-5, with D perhaps matching TRBD1 (5 bases). This CDR3 contains 12 residues. With 0 bases removed from V and 6 bases from J, the gap between germline ends came to 6 bases. The germline CDR1 and CDR2 sequences are GTSNPN and SVGIG (reference sequence). The CDR3 is CAWSVRGQPQHF. Here the CDR3 DNA reads TGTGCCTGGAGTGTAAGGGGTCAGCCCCAGCATTTT.

The chain couples TRBV5-4 to TRBJ1-2; 7 bases fit TRBD1. The trim removed 4 bases at V and 2 bases at J, leaving 8 bases unmatched. The germline V gene encodes CDR1 SGHNT and CDR2 YYREEE (reference sequence). CDR3 length: 15 amino acids. CDR3 loop: CASSGGQRGNYGYTF. The CDR3 DNA reads as TGTGCCAGCAGCGGGGGACAGAGGGGGAACTATGGCTACACCTTC.

This sequence joins TRBV10-2 and TRBJ2-3; D may correspond to TRBD1 or TRBD2 (5 bases each). The CDR3 totals 17 residues. The germline V and J ends were trimmed by 2 bases and 2 bases, with 17 bases remaining between them. Germline V CDR1 and CDR2: WSHSY, SAAADI. CDR3 in DNA: TGCGCCAGCAGTGAGCCCGGGACCTCAGGAGACACAGATACGCAGTATTTT. Translating it yields CASSEPGTSGDTDTQYF.

This chain connects TRBV5-1 to TRBJ2-3, with 11 bases lining up with TRBD2. The junction had 5 bases not matched to a gene; V was cut back by 6 bases and J by 5 bases. This CDR3 has 14 residues. Germline CDR1 SGHRS, CDR2 YFSETQ. Written as DNA, the CDR3 is TGCGCCAGCACCCTCGGGACTAGCGGAGATACGCAGTATTTT. This gives the protein CASTLGTSGDTQYF. Supplemented by reference TRBV5-1 and TRBJ2-3, the full variable domain reads KAGVTQTPRYLIKTRGQQVTLSCSPISGHRSVSWYQQTPGQGLQFLFEYFSETQRNKGNFPGRFSGRQFSNSRSEMNVSTLELGDSALYLCASTLGTSGDTQYFGPGTRLTVL.

The chain joins TRBV18 to TRBJ2-1, with 8 bases fitting TRBD2. Trimming took 1 base from V and 0 from J; bases not matched to a gene: 5. The CDR3 is 17 residues long. Germline-derived CDR1 and CDR2 are KGHSH and LQKENI. The CDR3: CASSPRDSGASYNEQFF. CDR3 DNA sequence: TGTGCCAGCTCACCACGGGATAGCGGGGCCTCCTACAATGAGCAGTTCTTC.

This clone has a handful of counts. The chain couples TRBV28 to TRBJ2-7; D gene ambiguous. V was shortened by 0 bases and J by 2 bases, with 2 bases between the two germline ends. Looked up from germline, CDR1 is MDHEN and CDR2 is SYDVKM. The CDR3 totals 12 residues. DNA for the CDR3: TGTGCCAGCAGTTTATGGGCCTACGAGCAGTACTTC. It yields the protein CASSLWAYEQYF. Complete variable domain (other parts from reference TRBV28 and TRBJ2-7): DVKVTQSSRYLVKRTGEKVFLECVQDMDHENMFWYRQDPGLGLRLIYFSYDVKMKEKGDIPEGYSVSREKKERFSLILESASTNQTSMYLCASSLWAYEQYFGPGTRLTVT.

The chain employs TRBV18 and TRBJ1-4; 7 nucleotides line up with TRBD1. Per germline, CDR1 KGHSH and CDR2 LQKENI. Losses at the gene ends were 4 bases for V and 8 bases for J; bases not matched to a gene: 4. The CDR3 is 13 residues long. CDR3 DNA sequence: TGTGCCAGCTCACAGGGGGCAGAGGAAAAACTGTTTTTT. Translated: CASSQGAEEKLFF.

The chain is built from TRBV5-1 and TRBJ1-1, with D possibly matching TRBD1 (6 bases). Germline-derived CDR1 and CDR2 are SGHRS and YFSETQ. Between the trimmed V and J ends, which lost 0 bases and 1 base, there was a span of 10 bases. The CDR3 loop spans 15 amino acids. CDR3 sequence: CASSLAVGGNTEAFF. CDR3 DNA sequence: TGCGCCAGCAGCTTGGCGGTAGGGGGGAACACTGAAGCTTTCTTT.

The V gene is TRBV6-5, the J gene TRBJ2-6; no firm D call. Germline lookup yields CDR1 MNHEY and CDR2 SVGAGI. CDR3 length: 15 amino acids. The V end lost 6 bases, the J end lost 0 bases, and 9 bases lay between the germline ends. This CDR3 reads CASSNLHSGANVLTF. The CDR3 DNA is TGTGCCAGCAGCAACCTTCACTCTGGGGCCAACGTCCTGACTTTC.